This T cell receptor beta chain was captured in a study of graft-versus-host responses after intestinal transplantation. Study summary: All of the recipients had induction that used anti-thymocyte globulin, then tacrolimus and steroids for approximately 3 years.

With regard to this clone: Its antigen remains unidentified.

Overall study results and limits: Early declines in HvG clones that occurred post-transplant were associated with peak circulating GvH clone levels. Across patients carrying graft-donor T cell macrochimerism, allografts held high graft-versus-host to host-versus-graft clonal ratios. Detection of GvH clones occurred in recipient marrow, and some had their first appearance in ileum or blood.

CDR1 is SGHNT and CDR2 is YYREEE in the germline V gene (reference sequence). Trimming took off 0 bases at V and 8 bases at J, with 14 bases between the two ends. The CDR3 contains 15 residues. Produced via immunoSEQ multiplex PCR; TCRdb's table is partial and in-frame only. The table includes roughly 70,000 clones, roughly 84% detected once. This sequence was found in a human donor who was the organ donor for an intestinal transplant. The starting material was unstimulated CD4+ T cells sorted from spleen or lymph node cells, obtained before transplant. J is TRBJ1-4 and V is TRBV5-4; D is ambiguous. Here the CDR3 DNA reads TGTGCCAGCAGCTTGGCGGGAAGAGAGGTGGAAAAACTGTTTTTT. Protein sequence: CASSLAGREVEKLFF.